This record covers a single TCR beta chain. The table came from immunoSEQ multiplex PCR; TCRdb's copy has only in-frame clones and leaves some out. The sample contains just under 550,000 clones, about 84% of which appear only once. The data are from a study of shared T cell receptors in the human thymus. The junction had 7 bases not matched to a gene; V was cut back by 4 bases and J by 4 bases. This CDR3 has 16 residues. Germline CDR1 SGHDT, CDR2 YYEEEE. The sample was also reused in another study, on human thymus T cells. That source adds: The sample donors, healthy Finnish infants, were having corrective surgery for congenital heart defects. Thymus specimens were resections from corrective heart surgery. Thymic and blood repertoires seemed to show skewed V and J gene use. Related research described strongly overlapping thymic repertoires in unrelated people.

The receptor's source is a boy in the first two years of life with a congenital heart defect. The chain combines TRBV5-6 with TRBJ2-3, with 12 bases matching TRBD2. Material: thymocytes. The CDR3 DNA sequence: TGTGCCAGCAGCCCGCAGACTAGCGGGAGTCCAGATACGCAGTATTTT. Protein: CASSPQTSGSPDTQYF.